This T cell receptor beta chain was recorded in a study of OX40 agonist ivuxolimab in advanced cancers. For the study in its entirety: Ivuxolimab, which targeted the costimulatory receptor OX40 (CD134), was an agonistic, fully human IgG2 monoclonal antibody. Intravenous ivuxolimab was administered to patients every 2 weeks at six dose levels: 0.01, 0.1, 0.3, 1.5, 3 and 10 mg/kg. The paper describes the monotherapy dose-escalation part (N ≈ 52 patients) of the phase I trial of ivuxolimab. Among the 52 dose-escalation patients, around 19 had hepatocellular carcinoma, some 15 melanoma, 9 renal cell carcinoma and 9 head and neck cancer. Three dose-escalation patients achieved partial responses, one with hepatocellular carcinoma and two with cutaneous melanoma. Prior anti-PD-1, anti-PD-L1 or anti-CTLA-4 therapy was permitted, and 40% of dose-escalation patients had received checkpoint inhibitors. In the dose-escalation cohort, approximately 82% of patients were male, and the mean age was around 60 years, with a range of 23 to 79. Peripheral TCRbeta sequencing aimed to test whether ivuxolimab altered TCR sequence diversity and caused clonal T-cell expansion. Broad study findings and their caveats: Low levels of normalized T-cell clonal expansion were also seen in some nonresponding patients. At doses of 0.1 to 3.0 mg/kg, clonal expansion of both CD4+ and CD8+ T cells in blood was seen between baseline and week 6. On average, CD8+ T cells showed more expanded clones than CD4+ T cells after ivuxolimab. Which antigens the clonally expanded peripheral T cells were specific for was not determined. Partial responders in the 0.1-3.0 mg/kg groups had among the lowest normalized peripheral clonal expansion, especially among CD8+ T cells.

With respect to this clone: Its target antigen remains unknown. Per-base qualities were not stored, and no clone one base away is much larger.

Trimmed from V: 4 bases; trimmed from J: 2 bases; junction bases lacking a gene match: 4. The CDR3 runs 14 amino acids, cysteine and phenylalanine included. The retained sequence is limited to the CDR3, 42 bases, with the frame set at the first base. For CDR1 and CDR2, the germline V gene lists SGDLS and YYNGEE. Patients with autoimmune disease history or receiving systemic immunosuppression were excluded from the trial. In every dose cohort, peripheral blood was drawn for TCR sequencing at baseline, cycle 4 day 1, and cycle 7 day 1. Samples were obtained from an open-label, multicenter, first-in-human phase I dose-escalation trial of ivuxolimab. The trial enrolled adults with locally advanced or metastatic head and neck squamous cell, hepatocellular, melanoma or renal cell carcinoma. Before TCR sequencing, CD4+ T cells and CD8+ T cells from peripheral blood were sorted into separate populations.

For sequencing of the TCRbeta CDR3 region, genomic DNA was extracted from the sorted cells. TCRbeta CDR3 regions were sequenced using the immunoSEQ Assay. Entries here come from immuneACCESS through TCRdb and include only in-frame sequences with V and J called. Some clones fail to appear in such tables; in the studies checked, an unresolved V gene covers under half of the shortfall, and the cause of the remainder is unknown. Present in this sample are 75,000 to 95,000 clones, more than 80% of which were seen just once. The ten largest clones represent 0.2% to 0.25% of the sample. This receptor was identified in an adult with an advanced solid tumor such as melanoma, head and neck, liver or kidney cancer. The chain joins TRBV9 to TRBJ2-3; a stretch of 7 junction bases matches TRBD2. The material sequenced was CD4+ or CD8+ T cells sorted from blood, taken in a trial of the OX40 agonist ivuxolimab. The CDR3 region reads CASSNRLATDTQYF. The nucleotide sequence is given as TGTGCCAGCAGCAACCGACTAGCCACAGATACGCAGTATTTT.